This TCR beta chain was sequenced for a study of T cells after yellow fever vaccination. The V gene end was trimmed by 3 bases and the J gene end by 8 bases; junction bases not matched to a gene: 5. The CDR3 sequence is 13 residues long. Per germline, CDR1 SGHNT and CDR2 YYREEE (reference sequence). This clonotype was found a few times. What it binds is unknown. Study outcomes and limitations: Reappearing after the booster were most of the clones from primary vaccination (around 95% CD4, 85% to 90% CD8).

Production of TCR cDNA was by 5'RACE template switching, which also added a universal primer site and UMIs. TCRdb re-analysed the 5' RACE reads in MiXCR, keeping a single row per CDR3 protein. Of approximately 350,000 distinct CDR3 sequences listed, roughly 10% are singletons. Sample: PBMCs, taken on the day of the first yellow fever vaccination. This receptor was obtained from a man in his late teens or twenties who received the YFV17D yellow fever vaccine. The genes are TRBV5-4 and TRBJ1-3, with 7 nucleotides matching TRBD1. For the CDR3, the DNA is TGTGCCAGCAGCTCCCAGGGGGAGGACACCATATATTTT. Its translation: CASSSQGEDTIYF.